Following are 20 T cell receptor beta chains from one sample sequenced in a study of T cell repertoires in cytomegalovirus infection. No antigen has been identified for these receptors. TCRdb used MiXCR to reprocess the reads, holding one entry per CDR3 protein. The repertoire holds about 700,000 distinct CDR3 sequences, with approximately 33% as singletons. This specimen was cultured PBMCs, taken from culture after CMV antigen stimulation. Receptor source: a human donor in good health (CMV status not recorded). Some clones in this sample may be carry-over from other donors' samples.

The V gene is TRBV2, the J gene TRBJ1-4; unclear D gene. Trimming stripped 2 bases from V and 13 bases from J, with 17 bases between. CDR1 is SNHLY, CDR2 FYNNEI, per germline. CDR3 size: 14 residues. The CDR3 sequence is CASSESSRTAPLFF. In nucleotides, the CDR3 is TGTGCCAGCAGTGAATCGTCCCGGACTGCACCACTGTTTTTT.

The rearrangement joins TRBV18 to TRBJ1-1, with D perhaps matching TRBD1 (5 bases). V dropped 4 bases and J dropped 1 base, with 25 bases sitting between them. CDR1 and CDR2 from the germline V gene are KGHSH and LQKENI. The CDR3 extends over 19 amino acids. The chain's CDR3 is CASSLLPHRLIGQNTEAFF. Written as DNA, the CDR3 is TGTGCCAGCTCACTACTGCCGCACAGGCTCATTGGTCAGAACACTGAAGCTTTCTTT.

This clonotype occurred a few times. This chain connects TRBV20-1 to TRBJ2-6; the match to TRBD1 covers 7 bases. Per germline, CDR1 DFQATT and CDR2 SNEGSKA (reference sequence). There are 19 residues in the CDR3. V lost 0 bases and J lost 0; bases outside the gene matches: 11. In nucleotides, the CDR3 is TGCAGTGCTAGAGATCTCGTCCGGACAGGAACCTCTGGGGCCAACGTCCTGACTTTC. Its protein product is CSARDLVRTGTSGANVLTF.

This clonotype was recorded many times. The V call is TRBV7-8, the J call TRBJ2-1; TRBD1 agrees at 11 bases. CDR1 and CDR2 from the germline V gene are SGHVS and FQNEAQ. This CDR3 contains 15 residues. V shed 4 bases, J shed 3 bases, and the junction held 2 bases outside the gene matches. The CDR3 nucleotides read TGTGCCAGCAGCTCGGGACAGGGGGTCTACAATGAGCAGTTCTTC. Its protein is CASSSGQGVYNEQFF.

The sample holds a few counts of this clonotype. The J gene is TRBJ2-1, the V gene TRBV5-4; no clear D. V dropped 4 bases and J dropped 8 bases, with 10 bases sitting between them. The CDR3 totals 12 residues. Germline V gene data show CDR1 as SGHNT and CDR2 as YYREEE (reference sequence). The CDR3 loop reads CASSGPDDEQFF. The CDR3, as DNA: TGTGCCAGCAGCGGACCTGATGATGAGCAGTTCTTC.

The sample holds a few counts of this clonotype. This chain links TRBV7-8 with TRBJ2-5; D not certain. Trimming left V 4 bases short and J 4 bases short, with 10 bases between. Germline lookup yields CDR1 SGHVS and CDR2 FQNEAQ. The CDR3 covers 13 residues. CDR3 amino acids: CASSSLALETQYF. CDR3 sequence (DNA): TGTGCCAGCAGCTCCCTGGCCTTAGAGACCCAGTACTTC.

The CDR3 bases are TGTGCCAGCAGTTACCTGGTTGCGGAGTCCTCCTACAATGAGCAGTTCTTC. As protein: CASSYLVAESSYNEQFF. V is TRBV6-2 or TRBV6-3 and J is TRBJ2-1; D not certain. The length of the CDR3 is 17 residues. V lost 2 bases and J 0 bases, leaving 14 bases between the germline ends. The germline CDR1 and CDR2 sequences are MNHEY and SVGEGT.

The chain carries TRBV19 and TRBJ1-6; D unresolved. Germline V lookup: CDR1 LNHDA, CDR2 SQIVND (reference sequence). The CDR3 length is 14 residues. The germline V and J ends were trimmed by 3 bases and 8 bases, with 11 bases remaining between them. The CDR3 DNA is TGTGCCAGTAGTATCTCCCCCGGGGATTCACCCCTCCACTTT. Residues: CASSISPGDSPLHF.

V is TRBV19 and J is TRBJ1-6; weak D call: TRBD1 (6 bases). CDR1 is LNHDA, CDR2 SQIVND, per germline (reference sequence). The CDR3 loop spans 14 amino acids. Trimming removed 6 bases at V and 10 bases at J, with 16 bases between. This chain's CDR3 is CASRTTGIDSPLHF. In nucleotides, the CDR3 is TGTGCCAGTAGGACTACAGGGATCGACTCACCCCTCCACTTT.

V usage is TRBV25-1 and J usage is TRBJ2-1; TRBD1 matches at 7 bases. Germline lookup yields CDR1 MGHDK and CDR2 SYGVNS. Losses at the gene ends were 3 bases for V and 0 bases for J; bases not matched to a gene: 11. The CDR3 extends over 18 amino acids. CDR3 residues: CASSDYPVGQASYNEQFF. In DNA, the CDR3 is TGTGCCAGCAGTGATTATCCCGTAGGACAGGCCTCCTACAATGAGCAGTTCTTC. Using reference TRBV25-1 and TRBJ2-1 for the parts outside the CDR3, the full variable domain is EADIYQTPRYLVIGTGKKITLECSQTMGHDKMYWYQQDPGMELHLIHYSYGVNSTEKGDLSSESTVSRIRTEHFPLTLESARPSHTSQYLCASSDYPVGQASYNEQFFGPGTRLTVL.

This chain joins TRBV28 and TRBJ1-5, with unresolved D. V was shortened by 3 bases and J by 4 bases, with 7 bases between the two germline ends. The CDR3 spans 13 residues. In germline, CDR1 is MDHEN, CDR2 SYDVKM. This chain's CDR3 is CASSFVENQPQHF. The CDR3 DNA reads as TGTGCCAGCAGTTTCGTTGAAAATCAGCCCCAGCATTTT.

The rearrangement uses TRBV27 and TRBJ2-2; D uncertain. The CDR3 totals 13 residues. The V and J ends lost 6 bases and 10 bases respectively, with 15 bases between them. Per germline, CDR1 MNHEY and CDR2 SMNVEV (reference sequence). CDR3 nucleotides: TGTGCCAGCAGCCGAGGCAACGGAGAGGAGCTGTTTTTT. It codes for CASSRGNGEELFF.

This clonotype appeared a few times. This chain links TRBV7-9 with TRBJ2-1; 14 positions agree with TRBD2. V dropped 7 bases and J dropped 8; count of bases not matched to a gene: 10. CDR3 length: 16 residues. Germline V lookup: CDR1 SEHNR, CDR2 FQNEAQ (reference sequence). The CDR3 DNA sequence: TGTGCCAGCAAGGGACTAGCGGGAGTGAGCCGCGATGAGCAGTTCTTC. Translating gives CASKGLAGVSRDEQFF.

This clonotype showed up just once. The chain carries TRBV2 and TRBJ1-3; D gene uncertain. The CDR3 covers 10 residues. The germline V gene encodes CDR1 SNHLY and CDR2 FYNNEI. V lost 4 bases, J lost 13 bases, and 8 bases lay in between. DNA of the CDR3: TGTGCCAGCAGTGGCCGGGCAATATATTTT. Translated, it gives CASSGRAIYF.

At least ten counts were recorded for this clonotype. The CDR3 DNA reads TGTGCCAGCAGCTCCCTAGCGGGAGAGCAGTTCTTC. As protein: CASSSLAGEQFF. J is TRBJ2-1 and V is TRBV7-2; 9 nucleotides line up with TRBD2. The germline CDR1 and CDR2 sequences are SGHTA and FQGNSA. V lost 4 bases and J lost 10; bases outside the gene matches: 2. The CDR3 sequence is 12 residues long.

The sample holds many counts of this clonotype. This rearrangement joins TRBV7-2 to TRBJ2-3; the D is unclear. Between the trimmed V and J ends, which lost 5 bases and 4 bases, there was a span of 4 bases. The CDR3 length is 11 residues. Germline V gene data show CDR1 as SGHTA and CDR2 as FQGNSA. CDR3 loop: CASSTSDTQYF. In DNA form, the CDR3 reads TGTGCCAGCAGCACGTCAGATACGCAGTATTTT. Supplemented by reference TRBV7-2 and TRBJ2-3, the full variable domain reads GAGVSQSPSNKVTEKGKDVELRCDPISGHTALYWYRQSLGQGLEFLIYFQGNSAPDKSGLPSDRFSAERTGGSVSTLTIQRTQQEDSAVYLCASSTSDTQYFGPGTRLTVL.

The rearrangement links TRBV28 to TRBJ2-7, with 8 positions matching TRBD2. The CDR3 is 14 amino acids. V shed 7 bases, J shed 3 bases, and the junction held 8 bases outside the gene matches. Germline CDR1 reads MDHEN; CDR2 reads SYDVKM. The CDR3 protein is CASTPGGAIYEQYF. Written as DNA, the CDR3 is TGTGCCAGCACCCCCGGGGGGGCGATCTACGAGCAGTACTTC.

The chain carries TRBV4-1 and TRBJ2-1; TRBD2 matches at 7 bases. This CDR3 contains 16 residues. The V gene's germline CDR1 is MGHRA and CDR2 YSYEKL. Germline trimming cut 5 bases from V and 2 bases from J; bases unmatched to any gene: 9. The CDR3 bases are TGCGCCAGCAGCTTGGGTGGCGGGAGTCCCTACAATGAGCAGTTCTTC. Protein: CASSLGGGSPYNEQFF.

This CDR3 is CATSDGDGELFF. The CDR3, as DNA: TGTGCCACCAGTGACGGAGACGGGGAGCTGTTTTTT. The chain uses TRBV24-1 and TRBJ2-2; D remains unclear. Germline-derived CDR1 and CDR2 are KGHDR and SFDVKD. V was pared by 4 bases and J by 7 bases, with 6 bases between. This CDR3 comprises 12 residues.

Note on this clonotype: One junction end disagrees with the germline gene, perhaps due to a read error. V and J are TRBV6-8 and TRBJ2-7; tentative D call: TRBD1 (5 bases). Germline V gene lookup returns CDR1 MNHGY and CDR2 SAAAGT. This CDR3 spans 14 amino acids. This CDR3 reads CASSGSGLSYELYF. In DNA form, the CDR3 reads TGTGCCAGCAGTGGTTCAGGGCTCTCCTACGAGCTGTACTTC.